Sequencing of this T cell receptor beta chain was carried out in a study of T cell changes during pregnancy in multiple sclerosis. Trimming removed 6 bases from V and 4 bases from J; junction bases left unmatched: 7. The CDR3 spans 15 residues. Looked up from germline, CDR1 is MGHDK and CDR2 is SYGVNS. Assay used: immunoSEQ multiplex PCR; TCRdb lists only in-frame clones, some missing. The sample holds about 22,000 clones, approximately 91% seen once. This clone was detected once. The TCR comes from a female donor in good health, enrolled as a control in a pregnancy study. The gene calls are TRBV25-1 and TRBJ2-2, with 8 bases that match TRBD2. The sequenced sample was CD4+ T cells from peripheral blood mononuclear cells, obtained after pregnancy. The CDR3 here is CASSPSGGGTGELFF. CDR3 sequence (DNA): TGTGCCAGCAGCCCGTCCGGGGGGGGCACCGGGGAGCTGTTTTTT.